One sample yielded the 32 T cell receptor beta chains listed below, sequenced in a study of shared T cell receptors in the human thymus. The repertoire was sequenced with immunoSEQ multiplex PCR; TCRdb's copy has only in-frame clones and lacks some. The repertoire holds hundreds of thousands of clones, with 85% to 90% as singletons. The sample also formed part of further work on human thymus T cells.

Sequenced sample: thymocytes. The receptors here all came from a boy in the first two years of life with a congenital heart defect.

V gene TRBV7-2 combines with J gene TRBJ2-7; 9 bases are shared with TRBD2. This CDR3 contains 18 residues. The trim removed 2 bases at V and 2 bases at J, leaving 13 bases unmatched. Germline assignment: CDR1 SGHTA and CDR2 FQGNSA. CDR3 coding DNA: TGTGCCAGCAGCTTAATGCACCCCCCGAGCGGGGGGACCTACGAGCAGTACTTC. Amino acid sequence: CASSLMHPPSGGTYEQYF.

This chain connects TRBV6-5 to TRBJ2-5; TRBD1 matches 11 bases. Germline CDR1 is MNHEY and CDR2 is SVGAGI. Trimming cost V 6 bases and J 5 bases; bases outside gene matches: 8. This CDR3 is built from 15 residues. The CDR3 loop is CASSLGQGATETQYF. CDR3 DNA sequence: TGTGCCAGCAGCCTCGGACAGGGGGCGACGGAGACCCAGTACTTC.

The V gene is TRBV18, the J gene TRBJ1-1; tentative D call: TRBD1 (6 bases). V lost 4 bases, J lost 4 bases, and 16 bases lay in between. Looked up from germline, CDR1 is KGHSH and CDR2 is LQKENI. This CDR3 has 15 residues. The CDR3 DNA reads as TGTGCCAGCTCACTAGAACAGGGTCTTGGCACTGAAGCTTTCTTT. Its translation: CASSLEQGLGTEAFF.

V usage is TRBV15 and J usage is TRBJ1-2, with 10 bases lining up with TRBD1. Germline loops: CDR1 LNHNV, CDR2 YYDKDF (reference sequence). The V and J ends lost 1 base and 4 bases, in that order; junction bases with no gene match: 6. The CDR3 covers 16 residues. The CDR3 is CATSRVDRGLAYGYTF. CDR3 bases: TGTGCCACCAGCAGAGTCGACAGGGGGCTTGCCTATGGCTACACCTTC.

The rearrangement joins TRBV21-1 to TRBJ2-3; TRBD2 is the table's D call, not checked against the DNA. TRBV21-1 is a known pseudogene. The CDR3 extends over 19 amino acids. The CDR3 protein is CASSKALVLGRDSTDTQYF. The DNA for the CDR3 is TGTGCCAGCAGCAAAGCGCTTGTTTTGGGGAGGGATAGCACAGATACGCAGTATTTT.

The gene calls are TRBV5-6 and TRBJ2-1; TRBD1 agrees at 10 bases. From germline, CDR1 is SGHDT and CDR2 YYEEEE. The CDR3 runs to 15 residues. V shed 4 bases and J 6 bases; nucleotides not matched to a gene: 7. DNA for the CDR3: TGTGCCAGCAGCCCGCCCCGGGACAGGGGCAATGAGCAGTTCTTC. Protein: CASSPPRDRGNEQFF.

The chain is built from TRBV21-1 and TRBJ2-3; the D call of TRBD2 is as the table states it, not checked on the DNA. TRBV21-1 constitutes a pseudogene. This CDR3 region has 15 residues. In DNA form, the CDR3 reads TGTGCCAGCAGCGCTACGGGACTCCTCACAGATACGCAGTATTTT. Translating gives CASSATGLLTDTQYF.

V gene TRBV11-3 combines with J gene TRBJ2-7, with 7 bases aligning to TRBD1. The germline gives CDR1 SGHNT, CDR2 YENEEA. V shed 5 bases and J 3 bases; nucleotides not matched to a gene: 13. The CDR3 has 16 residues. CDR3 DNA sequence: TGTGCCAGCAGCCAGCACCTAGGGACAGTAGACTACGAGCAGTACTTC. This codes for CASSQHLGTVDYEQYF.

CDR3 region: CATSRWGDGDYEQYF. The CDR3 region has the DNA TGTGCCACCAGCAGATGGGGGGACGGTGACTACGAGCAGTACTTC. This rearrangement joins TRBV15 to TRBJ2-7; TRBD2 might be the D (6 bases). The CDR3 is 15 residues long. V was clipped by 2 bases and J by 3 bases, with 14 bases between them. CDR1 LNHNV and CDR2 YYDKDF come from the germline V gene (reference sequence).

The CDR3 DNA is TGTGCCAGTAGTATCAAACAGGCCCACAATCTCACGAACACCGGGGAGCTGTTTTTT. Translation gives CASSIKQAHNLTNTGELFF. This chain uses TRBV19 with TRBJ2-2; maybe TRBD1 (5 bases). The CDR3 runs 19 residues. The germline V and J ends were trimmed by 3 bases and 0 bases, with 20 bases remaining between them. Germline V gene data show CDR1 as LNHDA and CDR2 as SQIVND (reference sequence).

The CDR3 sequence: CSALPRDRQQETQYF. The CDR3 coding sequence is TGCAGCGCCCTCCCCCGGGACAGGCAACAAGAGACCCAGTACTTC. The rearrangement links TRBV29-1 to TRBJ2-5; 8 bases match TRBD1. With 7 bases clipped from V and 2 bases from J, the junction kept 12 bases outside the gene matches. CDR1 and CDR2 (germline): SQVTM, ANQGSEA. The CDR3 has 15 amino acids.

This chain connects TRBV19 to TRBJ1-5; tentative D call: TRBD1 (6 bases). The ends were cut back, 9 bases at V and 4 bases at J, with 13 bases in the middle. The CDR3 totals 13 residues. Per the germline V gene, CDR1 is LNHDA and CDR2 is SQIVND (reference sequence). For the CDR3, the DNA is TGTGCCAGCAGACAGGTTGTAAATCAGCCCCAGCATTTT. Protein sequence: CASRQVVNQPQHF.

This clone was seen once. This chain links TRBV19 with TRBJ2-7, with D perhaps matching TRBD1 (6 bases). Trimming stripped 8 bases from V and 5 bases from J, with 16 bases between. CDR3 length equals 13 residues. From germline, CDR1 is LNHDA and CDR2 SQIVND (reference sequence). The CDR3 coding sequence is TGTGCCAGTCTGGACAGCTCATCGGACGAGCAGTACTTC. This encodes CASLDSSSDEQYF. Variable domain in full (rest from reference TRBV19 and TRBJ2-7): DGGITQSPKYLFRKEGQNVTLSCEQNLNHDAMYWYRQDPGQGLRLIYYSQIVNDFQKGDIAEGYSVSREKKESFPLTVTSAQKNPTAFYLCASLDSSSDEQYFGPGTRLTVT.

The chain has TRBV10-2 and TRBJ1-2; possibly TRBD1 for D (5 bases). V gave up 0 bases and J gave up 5 bases, with 16 bases separating them. This CDR3 contains 16 residues. CDR1 and CDR2 (germline): WSHSY, SAAADI. The CDR3 loop reads CASSESDPREGYGYTF. CDR3 nucleotide sequence: TGCGCCAGCAGTGAGTCGGACCCCAGGGAAGGGTATGGCTACACCTTC.

V is TRBV28 and J is TRBJ1-2, with TRBD1 identical over 9 bases. The V and J ends lost 7 bases and 8 bases, in that order; junction bases with no gene match: 17. The V gene's germline CDR1 is MDHEN and CDR2 SYDVKM. The CDR3 runs to 16 residues. The CDR3 protein is CASTARQQGASGGYTF. For the CDR3, the DNA is TGTGCCAGCACCGCACGCCAACAGGGGGCGTCGGGAGGCTACACCTTC.

The chain uses TRBV28 and TRBJ2-5, with 10 bases identical to TRBD2. This CDR3 is built from 17 residues. Germline V gene data show CDR1 as MDHEN and CDR2 as SYDVKM. V shed 8 bases, J shed 5 bases, and the junction held 17 bases outside the gene matches. DNA of the CDR3: TGTGCCAGCCGTTCGTACGCCCCGGGACTAGCGAAGGAGACCCAGTACTTC. Translating gives CASRSYAPGLAKETQYF.

The chain couples TRBV6-5 to TRBJ1-1; D is ambiguous. CDR1 and CDR2 (germline): MNHEY, SVGAGI. V was pared by 4 bases and J by 0 bases, with 15 bases between. The CDR3 runs to 16 residues. Written as DNA, the CDR3 is TGTGCCAGCAGTTCCCCGGGGAGGGATATGAACACTGAAGCTTTCTTT. Translated: CASSSPGRDMNTEAFF.

The rearrangement joins TRBV25-1 to TRBJ2-7; D is unclear. The germline gives CDR1 MGHDK, CDR2 SYGVNS. Trimming took 4 bases from V and 6 from J, leaving 13 bases between them. The CDR3 contains 13 residues. This chain's CDR3 is CASSASVRSEQYF. The DNA for the CDR3 is TGTGCCAGCAGTGCTTCGGTCCGATCCGAGCAGTACTTC.

The V call is TRBV13, the J call TRBJ2-3; D is undetermined. The CDR3 is 10 residues long. Trimming pared 8 bases from V and 2 bases from J, leaving 2 bases between. Per the germline V gene, CDR1 is PRHDT and CDR2 is FYEKMQ (reference sequence). The CDR3 protein is CASLTDTQYF. CDR3 nucleotides: TGTGCCAGCCTCACAGATACGCAGTATTTT.

The chain recombines TRBV5-6 with TRBJ2-5, with 13 bases identical to TRBD2. CDR3 length: 17 amino acids. Germline-derived CDR1 and CDR2 are SGHDT and YYEEEE. V lost 4 bases to trimming and J lost 1 base; unmatched junction nucleotides: 7. DNA for the CDR3: TGTGCCAGCAGCGGAATACTAGCGGGAGGGGGCCAAGAGACCCAGTACTTC. Protein product: CASSGILAGGGQETQYF.

The rearrangement uses TRBV6-6 and TRBJ2-3, with D uncertain. V was clipped by 2 bases and J by 4 bases, with 10 bases between them. The germline V gene has CDR1 MNHNY and CDR2 SVGAGI (reference sequence). The CDR3 covers 14 residues. The CDR3 nucleotides are TGTGCCAGCAGTTACGAGGTCGGCCCAGATACGCAGTATTTT. This codes for CASSYEVGPDTQYF.

This clone was seen a few times. V usage is TRBV5-1 and J usage is TRBJ2-1; 9 bases fit TRBD2. Germline CDR1 and CDR2: SGHRS and YFSETQ. J gave up 4 bases and V 1 base, and 15 bases lay outside the gene matches. The CDR3 covers 19 residues. CDR3 residues: CASSLSWWEHAGGYNEQFF. As DNA, the CDR3 is TGCGCCAGCAGCTTGTCGTGGTGGGAGCATGCGGGAGGGTACAATGAGCAGTTCTTC.

The V call is TRBV6-1, the J call TRBJ2-5; 7 nucleotides agree with TRBD1. Germline trimming cut 5 bases from V and 7 bases from J; bases unmatched to any gene: 10. This CDR3 has 14 residues. The germline gives CDR1 MNHNS, CDR2 SASEGT. The CDR3 reads CASSSDRDPGTQYF. The DNA of the CDR3 is TGTGCCAGCAGTTCCGACAGGGACCCAGGGACCCAGTACTTC.

The chain recombines TRBV4-2 with TRBJ2-1; 9 bases line up with TRBD2. CDR1 is LGHNA and CDR2 is YNFKEQ in the germline V gene. The trim removed 0 bases at V and 2 bases at J, leaving 8 bases unmatched. The CDR3 has 18 residues. CDR3 sequence (DNA): TGTGCCAGCAGCCAAGATGATGGTAGCGGGAGTACCTACAATGAGCAGTTCTTC. It translates to CASSQDDGSGSTYNEQFF.

J is TRBJ2-5 and V is TRBV4-2; tentative D call: TRBD2 (6 bases). The germline CDR1 and CDR2 sequences are LGHNA and YNFKEQ. The CDR3 loop spans 15 amino acids. Trimming took off 0 bases at V and 7 bases at J, with 15 bases between the two ends. The CDR3 DNA follows: TGTGCCAGCAGCCAAGATGGGGGGACTGATGGGACCCAGTACTTC. This translates into CASSQDGGTDGTQYF.

The count of this clone is one. V gene TRBV28 combines with J gene TRBJ2-1, with a weak D call TRBD1 (5 bases). Germline V gives CDR1 MDHEN, CDR2 SYDVKM. Trimming took 10 bases from V and 7 from J, leaving 11 bases between them. The CDR3 extends over 11 amino acids. CDR3: CAKLNRNEQFF. The CDR3 DNA follows: TGTGCCAAGCTGAACAGGAATGAGCAGTTCTTC.

The rearrangement uses TRBV4-1 and TRBJ2-7; 11 bases align to TRBD2. The trim removed 0 bases at V and 3 bases at J, leaving 10 bases unmatched. The length of the CDR3 is 18 residues. Germline V gene lookup returns CDR1 MGHRA and CDR2 YSYEKL. CDR3: CASSQDSPPGLADYEQYF. CDR3 nucleotides: TGCGCCAGCAGCCAAGATAGCCCCCCGGGACTAGCGGACTACGAGCAGTACTTC.

The DNA for the CDR3 is TGTGCCAGCAGCTGGGGACAGGAGAACTATGGCTACACCTTC. It yields the protein CASSWGQENYGYTF. The V gene is TRBV11-2, the J gene TRBJ1-2; 8 bases are a match to TRBD1. The V gene's germline CDR1 is SGHAT and CDR2 FQNNGV. This CDR3 has 14 residues. Trimming cost V 4 bases and J 2 bases; bases outside gene matches: 3.

The V call is TRBV6-1, the J call TRBJ1-1; D is ambiguous. Trimming cost V 6 bases and J 4 bases, with 12 bases left between them. This CDR3 contains 13 residues. Germline V CDR1 and CDR2: MNHNS, SASEGT. The CDR3 nucleotides read TGTGCCAGCAGCCTCCCGAGTACCACTGAAGCTTTCTTT. This encodes CASSLPSTTEAFF.

DNA of the CDR3: TGTGCCAGCAGCCCGGACAGGGCCACTGAAGCTTTCTTT. Translation gives CASSPDRATEAFF. The chain recombines TRBV6-4 with TRBJ1-1; TRBD1 aligns across 8 bases. The CDR3 has 13 amino acids. The V and J ends lost 6 bases and 4 bases, in that order; junction bases with no gene match: 4. Germline assignment: CDR1 MRHNA and CDR2 SNTAGT.

This clone was observed a few times. V usage is TRBV19 and J usage is TRBJ1-1; 8 bases align to TRBD1. CDR1 is LNHDA, CDR2 SQIVND, per germline (reference sequence). CDR3 length equals 18 residues. The trim removed 1 base at V and 3 bases at J, leaving 13 bases unmatched. The CDR3 reads CASSIGWHRGWMDTEAFF. The DNA for the CDR3 is TGTGCCAGTAGTATAGGATGGCACAGGGGGTGGATGGACACTGAAGCTTTCTTT.

V is TRBV5-1 and J is TRBJ1-2, with 8 positions matching TRBD1. V trimming: 2 bases; J trimming: 4 bases; junction bases outside the gene matches: 25. This CDR3 is built from 21 residues. Looked up from germline, CDR1 is SGHRS and CDR2 is YFSETQ. The CDR3 DNA is TGCGCCAGCAGCTTCTACCGGGACAGGCCTTCTTCCCCCTCTTTCTCCTATGGCTACACCTTC. This translates into CASSFYRDRPSSPSFSYGYTF.